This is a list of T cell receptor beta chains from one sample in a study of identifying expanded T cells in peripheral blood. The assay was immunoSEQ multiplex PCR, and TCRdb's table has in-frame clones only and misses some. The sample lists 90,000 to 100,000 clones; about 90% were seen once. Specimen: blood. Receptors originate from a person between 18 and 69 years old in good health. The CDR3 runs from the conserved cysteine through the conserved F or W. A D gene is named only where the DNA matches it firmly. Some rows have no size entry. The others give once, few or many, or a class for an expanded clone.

CDR3aa: CASSDSGGRPAEKLFF
CDR3nt: TGTGCCAGCAGTGACTCAGGGGGCAGGCCCGCGGAAAAACTGTTTTTT
d_gene: TRBD1
j_gene: TRBJ1-4
v_gene: TRBV6-4
abundance: NA

CDR3aa: CASSVERGGPFTEAFF
CDR3nt: TGTGCCAGCAGCGTAGAACGCGGGGGGCCCTTCACTGAAGCTTTCTTT
d_gene: NA
j_gene: TRBJ1-1
v_gene: TRBV9
abundance: NA

CDR3aa: CASSLGQATGVEQFF
CDR3nt: TGTGCCAGCAGTTTGGGCCAGGCCACGGGGGTTGAGCAGTTCTTC
d_gene: NA
j_gene: TRBJ2-1
v_gene: TRBV27
abundance: NA

CDR3aa: CASSLGRDSPLHF
CDR3nt: TGCGCCAGCAGCCTGGGGCGAGATTCACCCCTCCACTTT
d_gene: NA
j_gene: TRBJ1-6
v_gene: TRBV5-1
abundance: NA

CDR3aa: CASSGSANTGELFF
CDR3nt: TGTGCCAGCAGCGGGTCCGCGAACACCGGGGAGCTGTTTTTT
d_gene: NA
j_gene: TRBJ2-2
v_gene: TRBV9
abundance: NA

CDR3aa: CASSPGTVTNEKLFF
CDR3nt: TGTGCCAGCAGCCCAGGGACAGTTACTAATGAAAAACTGTTTTTT
d_gene: TRBD1
j_gene: TRBJ1-4
v_gene: TRBV7-8
abundance: NA

CDR3aa: CASSGGDRVRNEQYF
CDR3nt: TGTGCCAGCAGCGGCGGGGACAGGGTAAGGAACGAGCAGTACTTC
d_gene: TRBD1
j_gene: TRBJ2-7
v_gene: TRBV5-5
abundance: NA

CDR3aa: CASRGLAGSYEQYF
CDR3nt: TGTGCCAGCAGGGGACTAGCGGGCTCCTACGAGCAGTACTTC
d_gene: TRBD2
j_gene: TRBJ2-7
v_gene: TRBV28
abundance: NA

CDR3aa: CASSAQGGTGELFF
CDR3nt: TGTGCCAGCAGTGCACAGGGGGGCACCGGGGAGCTGTTTTTT
d_gene: TRBD1
j_gene: TRBJ2-2
v_gene: TRBV6-4
abundance: NA

CDR3aa: CASIGNRRGPYGYTF
CDR3nt: TGTGCCAGTATAGGGAACCGCCGGGGGCCCTATGGCTACACCTTC
d_gene: NA
j_gene: TRBJ1-2
v_gene: TRBV19
abundance: NA

CDR3aa: CASSDSTDTQYF
CDR3nt: TGTGCCAGCAGTGACTCAACAGATACGCAGTATTTT
d_gene: NA
j_gene: TRBJ2-3
v_gene: TRBV6-4
abundance: once

CDR3aa: CSTWVSSYEQYF
CDR3nt: TGCAGTACCTGGGTCAGCTCCTACGAGCAGTACTTC
d_gene: NA
j_gene: TRBJ2-7
v_gene: TRBV29-1
abundance: NA

CDR3aa: CASSLWAANQPQHF
CDR3nt: TGTGCCAGCAGCTTGTGGGCCGCCAATCAGCCCCAGCATTTT
d_gene: NA
j_gene: TRBJ1-5
v_gene: TRBV2
abundance: NA

CDR3aa: CASSPRQGRQETQYF
CDR3nt: TGTGCCAGCAGCCCACGACAGGGGCGCCAAGAGACCCAGTACTTC
d_gene: TRBD1
j_gene: TRBJ2-5
v_gene: TRBV7-8
abundance: NA

CDR3aa: CASSVTSGGADTQYF
CDR3nt: TGTGCCAGCAGCGTAACTAGCGGGGGGGCAGATACGCAGTATTTT
d_gene: TRBD2
j_gene: TRBJ2-3
v_gene: TRBV6-4
abundance: NA

CDR3aa: CASSTGQGSTEAFF
CDR3nt: TGTGCCAGCAGCACGGGACAGGGGAGTACTGAAGCTTTCTTT
d_gene: TRBD1
j_gene: TRBJ1-1
v_gene: TRBV7-6
abundance: NA

CDR3aa: CASSLLAGGPYEQYF
CDR3nt: TGTGCCAGCAGCTTACTAGCGGGGGGGCCCTACGAGCAGTACTTC
d_gene: TRBD2
j_gene: TRBJ2-7
v_gene: TRBV7-2
abundance: NA

CDR3aa: CASRPPTGSGANVLTF
CDR3nt: TGTGCCAGCAGACCCCCCACAGGGTCTGGGGCCAACGTCCTGACTTTC
d_gene: NA
j_gene: TRBJ2-6
v_gene: TRBV7-2
abundance: NA

CDR3aa: CASSLVLGTSGSSYEQYF
CDR3nt: TGTGCCAGCAGCTTAGTGCTCGGAACTAGCGGGAGCTCCTACGAGCAGTACTTC
d_gene: TRBD2
j_gene: TRBJ2-7
v_gene: TRBV7-8
abundance: NA